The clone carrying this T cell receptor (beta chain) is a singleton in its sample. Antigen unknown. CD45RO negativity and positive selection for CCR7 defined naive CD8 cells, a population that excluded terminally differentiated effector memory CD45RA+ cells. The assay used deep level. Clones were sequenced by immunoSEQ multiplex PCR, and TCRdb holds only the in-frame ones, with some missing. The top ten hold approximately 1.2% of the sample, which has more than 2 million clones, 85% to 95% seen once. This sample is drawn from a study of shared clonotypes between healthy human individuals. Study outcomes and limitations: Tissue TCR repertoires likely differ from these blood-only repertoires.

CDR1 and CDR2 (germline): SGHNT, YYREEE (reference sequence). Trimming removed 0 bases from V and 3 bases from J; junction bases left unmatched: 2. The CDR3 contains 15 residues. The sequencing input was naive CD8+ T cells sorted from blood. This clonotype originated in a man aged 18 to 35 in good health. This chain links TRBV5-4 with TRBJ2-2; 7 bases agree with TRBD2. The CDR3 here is CASSLVGGYTGELFF. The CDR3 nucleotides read TGTGCCAGCAGCTTGGTGGGAGGGTACACCGGGGAGCTGTTTTTT. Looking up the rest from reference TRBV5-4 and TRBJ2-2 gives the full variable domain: ETGVTQSPTHLIKTRGQQVTLRCSSQSGHNTVSWYQQALGQGPQFIFQYYREEENGRGNFPPRFSGLQFPNYSSELNVNALELDDSALYLCASSLVGGYTGELFFGEGSRLTVL.